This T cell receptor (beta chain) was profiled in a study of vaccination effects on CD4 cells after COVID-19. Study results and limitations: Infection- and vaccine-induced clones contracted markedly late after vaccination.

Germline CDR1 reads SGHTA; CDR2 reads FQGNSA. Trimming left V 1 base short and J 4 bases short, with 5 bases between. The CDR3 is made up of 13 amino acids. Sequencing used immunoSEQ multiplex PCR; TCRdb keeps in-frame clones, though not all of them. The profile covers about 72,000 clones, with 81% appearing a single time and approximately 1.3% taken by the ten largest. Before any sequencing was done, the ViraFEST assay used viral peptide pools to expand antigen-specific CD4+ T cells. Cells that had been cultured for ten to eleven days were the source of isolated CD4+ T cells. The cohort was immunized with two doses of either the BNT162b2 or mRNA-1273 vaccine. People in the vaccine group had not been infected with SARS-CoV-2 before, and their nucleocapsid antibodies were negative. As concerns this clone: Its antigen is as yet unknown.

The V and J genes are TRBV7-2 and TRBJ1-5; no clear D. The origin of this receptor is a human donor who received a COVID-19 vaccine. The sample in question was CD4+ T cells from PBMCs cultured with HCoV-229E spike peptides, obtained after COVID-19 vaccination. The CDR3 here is CASSLGRNQPQHF. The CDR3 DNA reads TGTGCCAGCAGCTTAGGACGGAATCAGCCCCAGCATTTT.